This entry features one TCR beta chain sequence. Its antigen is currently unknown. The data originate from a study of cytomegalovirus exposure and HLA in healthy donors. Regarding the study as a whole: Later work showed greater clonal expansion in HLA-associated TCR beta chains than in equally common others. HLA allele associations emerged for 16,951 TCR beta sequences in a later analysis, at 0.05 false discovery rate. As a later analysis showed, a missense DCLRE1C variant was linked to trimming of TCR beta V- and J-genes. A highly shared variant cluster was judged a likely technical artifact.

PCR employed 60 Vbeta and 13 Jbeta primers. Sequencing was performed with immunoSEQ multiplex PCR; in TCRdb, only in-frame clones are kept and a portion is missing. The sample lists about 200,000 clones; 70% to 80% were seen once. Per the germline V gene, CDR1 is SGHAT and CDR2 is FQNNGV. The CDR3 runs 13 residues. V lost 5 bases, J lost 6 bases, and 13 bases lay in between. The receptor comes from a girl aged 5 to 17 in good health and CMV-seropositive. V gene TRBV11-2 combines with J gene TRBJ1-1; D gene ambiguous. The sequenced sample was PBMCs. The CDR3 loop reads CASSPDFGAEAFF. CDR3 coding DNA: TGTGCCAGCAGCCCGGACTTCGGGGCTGAAGCTTTCTTT.